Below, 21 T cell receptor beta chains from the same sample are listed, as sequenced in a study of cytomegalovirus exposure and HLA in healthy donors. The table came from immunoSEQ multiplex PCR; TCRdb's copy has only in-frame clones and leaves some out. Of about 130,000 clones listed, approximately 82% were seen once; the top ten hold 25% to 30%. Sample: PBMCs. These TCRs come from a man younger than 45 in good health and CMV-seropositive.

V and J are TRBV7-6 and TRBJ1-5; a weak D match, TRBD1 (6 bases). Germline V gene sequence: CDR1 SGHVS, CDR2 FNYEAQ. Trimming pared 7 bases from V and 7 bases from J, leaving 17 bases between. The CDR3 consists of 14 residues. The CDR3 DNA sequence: TGTGCCAGCACCCCAGCCATCCAGGGGCAGCCCCAGCATTTT. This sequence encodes CASTPAIQGQPQHF.

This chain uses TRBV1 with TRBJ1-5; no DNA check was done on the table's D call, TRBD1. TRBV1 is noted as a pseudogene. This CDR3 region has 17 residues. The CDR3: CTSSPSNTGGHGQPQHF. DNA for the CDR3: TGCACCAGCAGCCCCTCCAATACAGGGGGCCACGGTCAGCCCCAGCATTTT.

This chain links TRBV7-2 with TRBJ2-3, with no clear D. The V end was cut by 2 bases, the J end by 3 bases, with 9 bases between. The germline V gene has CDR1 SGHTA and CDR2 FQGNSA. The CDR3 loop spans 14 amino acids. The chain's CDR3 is CASSLSGRTDTQYF. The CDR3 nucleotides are TGTGCCAGCAGCTTAAGTGGCCGTACAGATACGCAGTATTTT.

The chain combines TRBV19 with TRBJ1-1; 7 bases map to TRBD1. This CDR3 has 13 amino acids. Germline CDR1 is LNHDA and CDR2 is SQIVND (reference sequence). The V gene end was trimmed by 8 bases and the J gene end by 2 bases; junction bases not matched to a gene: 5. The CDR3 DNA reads TGTGCCAGTGGCGACAGGGCAAACACTGAAGCTTTCTTT. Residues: CASGDRANTEAFF.

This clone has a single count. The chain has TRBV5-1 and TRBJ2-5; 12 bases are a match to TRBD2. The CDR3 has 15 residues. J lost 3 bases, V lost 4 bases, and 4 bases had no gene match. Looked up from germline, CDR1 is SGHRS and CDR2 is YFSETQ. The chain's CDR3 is CASSNRLAGEETQYF. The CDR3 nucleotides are TGCGCCAGCAGCAACCGACTAGCGGGGGAAGAGACCCAGTACTTC.

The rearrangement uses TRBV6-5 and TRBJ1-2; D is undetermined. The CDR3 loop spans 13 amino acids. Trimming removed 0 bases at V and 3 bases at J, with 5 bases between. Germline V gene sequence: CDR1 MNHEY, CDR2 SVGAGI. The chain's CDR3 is CASSYSTDYGYTF. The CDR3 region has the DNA TGTGCCAGCAGTTACTCTACAGACTATGGCTACACCTTC.

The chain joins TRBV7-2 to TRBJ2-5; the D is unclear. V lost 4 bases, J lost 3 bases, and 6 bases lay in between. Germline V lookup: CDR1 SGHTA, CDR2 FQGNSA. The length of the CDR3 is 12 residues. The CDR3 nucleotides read TGTGCCAGCAGCTACGTAGAAGAGACCCAGTACTTC. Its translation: CASSYVEETQYF.

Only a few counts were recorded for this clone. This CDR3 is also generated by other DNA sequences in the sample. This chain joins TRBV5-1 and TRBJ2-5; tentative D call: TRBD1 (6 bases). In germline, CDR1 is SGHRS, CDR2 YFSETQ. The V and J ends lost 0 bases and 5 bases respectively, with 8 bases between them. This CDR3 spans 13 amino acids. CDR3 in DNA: TGCGCCAGCAGCTTGGACAGGGTGGAGACCCAGTACTTC. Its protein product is CASSLDRVETQYF.

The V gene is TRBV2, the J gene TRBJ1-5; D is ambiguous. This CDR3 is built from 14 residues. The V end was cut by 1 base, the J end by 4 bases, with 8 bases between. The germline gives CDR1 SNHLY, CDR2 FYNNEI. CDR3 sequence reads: CASSEGRRNQPQHF. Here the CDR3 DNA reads TGTGCCAGCAGTGAAGGAAGGAGGAATCAGCCCCAGCATTTT.

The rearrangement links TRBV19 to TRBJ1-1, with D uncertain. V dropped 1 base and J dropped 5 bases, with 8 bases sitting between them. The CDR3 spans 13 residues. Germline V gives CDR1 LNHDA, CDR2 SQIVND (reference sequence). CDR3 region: CASSIVTGTEAFF. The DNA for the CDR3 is TGTGCCAGTAGTATAGTTACGGGAACTGAAGCTTTCTTT.

The DNA of the CDR3 is TGCGCCAGCAGCCAAGTCATGCTAGCGGGGGGGCAGTATTTT. Translated: CASSQVMLAGGQYF. The genes are TRBV4-1 and TRBJ2-3; 11 nucleotides agree with TRBD2. Germline values: CDR1 MGHRA, CDR2 YSYEKL. J gave up 11 bases and V 1 base, and 5 bases lay outside the gene matches. CDR3 length equals 14 residues.

As DNA, the CDR3 is TGTGCCAGCGCCGAAGGCACAGGGGCAGAGACCCAGTACTTC. Protein: CASAEGTGAETQYF. J is TRBJ2-5 and V is TRBV6-6, with TRBD1 identical over 7 bases. Germline trimming cut 8 bases from V and 4 bases from J; bases unmatched to any gene: 10. CDR1 and CDR2 from the germline V gene are MNHNY and SVGAGI (reference sequence). The CDR3 has 14 amino acids.

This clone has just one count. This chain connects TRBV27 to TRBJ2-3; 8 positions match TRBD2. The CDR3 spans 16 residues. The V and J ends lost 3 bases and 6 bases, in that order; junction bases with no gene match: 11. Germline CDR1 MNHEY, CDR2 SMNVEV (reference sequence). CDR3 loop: CASSLGAGVFSDTQYF. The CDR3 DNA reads TGTGCCAGCAGTTTGGGAGCGGGGGTATTTTCCGATACGCAGTATTTT.

The CDR3 is CASSVDAGNTEAFF. The CDR3 DNA is TGTGCCAGCAGCGTAGACGCCGGGAACACTGAAGCTTTCTTT. V usage is TRBV9 and J usage is TRBJ1-1; no reliable D call. Looked up from germline, CDR1 is SGDLS and CDR2 is YYNGEE. The CDR3 has 14 residues. The V end lost 0 bases, the J end lost 1 base, and 7 bases lay between the germline ends.

CDR3 protein: CAWSVNGGSSQPQHF. The CDR3 DNA is TGTGCCTGGAGTGTAAACGGGGGGTCGTCGCAGCCCCAGCATTTT. The V call is TRBV30, the J call TRBJ1-5; weak D call: TRBD1 (5 bases). The CDR3 is made up of 15 amino acids. Per the germline V gene, CDR1 is GTSNPN and CDR2 is SVGIG (reference sequence). The ends were cut back, 0 bases at V and 7 bases at J, with 16 bases in the middle.

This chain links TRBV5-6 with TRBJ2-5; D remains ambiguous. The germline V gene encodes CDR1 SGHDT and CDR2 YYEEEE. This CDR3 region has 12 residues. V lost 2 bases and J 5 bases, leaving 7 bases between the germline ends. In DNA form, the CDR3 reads TGTGCCAGCAGCTTAAGAGCCGAGACCCAGTACTTC. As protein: CASSLRAETQYF.

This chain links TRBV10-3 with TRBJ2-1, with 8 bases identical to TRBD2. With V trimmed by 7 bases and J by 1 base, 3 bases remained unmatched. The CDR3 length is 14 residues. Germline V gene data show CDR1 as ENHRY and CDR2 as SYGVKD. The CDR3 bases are TGTGCCATCATGGGCGGGAGGTCCTACAATGAGCAGTTCTTC. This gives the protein CAIMGGRSYNEQFF.

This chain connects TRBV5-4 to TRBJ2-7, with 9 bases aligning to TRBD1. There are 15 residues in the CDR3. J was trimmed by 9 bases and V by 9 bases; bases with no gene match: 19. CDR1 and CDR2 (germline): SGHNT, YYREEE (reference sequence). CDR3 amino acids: CATFKQGAKWGAQYF. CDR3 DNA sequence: TGTGCCACCTTCAAACAGGGGGCAAAATGGGGTGCGCAGTACTTC.

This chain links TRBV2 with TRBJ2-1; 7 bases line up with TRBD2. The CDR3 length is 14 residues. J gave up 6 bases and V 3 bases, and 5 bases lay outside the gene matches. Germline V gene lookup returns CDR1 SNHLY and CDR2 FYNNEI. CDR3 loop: CASSDSRGFNEQFF. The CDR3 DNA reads TGTGCCAGCAGTGACTCGCGGGGGTTCAATGAGCAGTTCTTC.

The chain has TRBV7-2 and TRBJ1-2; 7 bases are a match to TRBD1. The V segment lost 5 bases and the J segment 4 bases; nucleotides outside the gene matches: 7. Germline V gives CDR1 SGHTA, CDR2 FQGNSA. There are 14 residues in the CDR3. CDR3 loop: CASSRQDRTYGYTF. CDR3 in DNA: TGTGCCAGCAGCCGTCAGGACAGGACCTATGGCTACACCTTC.

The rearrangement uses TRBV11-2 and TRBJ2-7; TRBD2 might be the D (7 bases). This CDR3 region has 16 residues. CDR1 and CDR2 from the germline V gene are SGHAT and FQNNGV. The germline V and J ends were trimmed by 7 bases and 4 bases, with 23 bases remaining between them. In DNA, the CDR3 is TGTGCCAGCACCCGGGGGCGAGCGGGGAGCTGGTACGAGCAGTACTTC. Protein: CASTRGRAGSWYEQYF.